The 8 T cell receptor beta chains presented below share a single source sample, sequenced in a study of human T cells and chemical hapten exposure. A single record per CDR3 protein comes from TCRdb applying MiXCR to the RACE reads. The table records approximately 60,000 distinct CDR3 sequences, more than 8% of them present only once. The time point is: pre-sensitization, week 0. The treatment denotes: therapeutic diphenylcyclopropenone sensitization with weekly scalp DPC. Sequences were derived from whole blood, sampled in connection with sensitization to the hapten diphenylcyclopropenone (DPC). The receptors stem from a man aged 35 to 55 with alopecia areata. Some clones in this sample may be carry-over from other donors' samples.

This clonotype was counted at least ten times. V usage is TRBV20-1 and J usage is TRBJ1-2; D call uncertain. CDR3 size: 12 residues. Germline CDR1 is DFQATT and CDR2 is SNEGSKA (reference sequence). V lost 1 base and J 6 bases, leaving 9 bases between the germline ends. The chain's CDR3 is CSARVGIHGYTF. The CDR3 DNA is TGCAGTGCTAGAGTGGGGATCCATGGCTACACCTTC.

This clonotype was found a few times. In DNA form, the CDR3 reads TGTGCCAGCAGCTTCGGACAGAGCTCCTACAATGAGCAGTTCTTC. Protein product: CASSFGQSSYNEQFF. The chain uses TRBV7-2 and TRBJ2-1; maybe TRBD1 (6 bases). The CDR3 has 15 residues. Germline lookup yields CDR1 SGHTA and CDR2 FQGNSA. Trimming left V 3 bases short and J 0 bases short, with 9 bases between. Looking up the rest from reference TRBV7-2 and TRBJ2-1 gives the full variable domain: GAGVSQSPSNKVTEKGKDVELRCDPISGHTALYWYRQSLGQGLEFLIYFQGNSAPDKSGLPSDRFSAERTGGSVSTLTIQRTQQEDSAVYLCASSFGQSSYNEQFFGPGTRLTVL.

This clonotype has ten or more counts. The chain recombines TRBV7-8 with TRBJ2-7, with D possibly matching TRBD2 (6 bases). Germline CDR1 is SGHVS and CDR2 is FQNEAQ. CDR3 length: 15 residues. Between the trimmed V and J ends, which lost 5 bases and 4 bases, there was a span of 18 bases. As DNA, the CDR3 is TGTGCCAGCAGCCCACCGATCGGGAGTTTATACGAGCAGTACTTC. It yields the protein CASSPPIGSLYEQYF.

This clonotype was detected only a few times. The rearrangement uses TRBV28 and TRBJ2-7, with D possibly being TRBD2 (6 bases). Trimming removed 3 bases from V and 3 bases from J, with 12 bases in between. The germline gives CDR1 MDHEN, CDR2 SYDVKM. The CDR3 is 14 amino acids. The CDR3 reads CASSFLSGSYEQYF. The CDR3 DNA reads as TGTGCCAGCAGTTTTCTGTCCGGGAGCTACGAGCAGTACTTC.

The table lists this clonotype with a few counts. The chain uses TRBV6-5 and TRBJ2-7; D gene unclear. Germline assignment: CDR1 MNHEY and CDR2 SVGAGI. V lost 3 bases to trimming and J lost 3 bases, with 9 bases between them. This CDR3 has 13 amino acids. CDR3 bases: TGTGCCAGCAGTTATGGGCCGAGCTACGAGCAGTACTTC. Translation: CASSYGPSYEQYF.

The rearrangement joins TRBV7-8 to TRBJ2-2; TRBD2 matches at 7 bases. This CDR3 comprises 14 residues. V shed 3 bases, J shed 6 bases, and the junction held 4 bases outside the gene matches. Per germline, CDR1 SGHVS and CDR2 FQNEAQ. The CDR3 here is CASSLGGSPGELFF. The CDR3 DNA reads TGTGCCAGCAGCTTGGGCGGGAGCCCCGGGGAGCTGTTTTTT.

This clonotype showed up just a few times. V and J are TRBV28 and TRBJ1-1, with a weak D call TRBD1 (6 bases). This CDR3 has 14 residues. Deletions cut 8 bases from V and 1 base from J, with 14 bases between. CDR1 and CDR2 (germline): MDHEN, SYDVKM. CDR3 nucleotide sequence: TGTGCCAGCGGCGGGGCAGGGGCGAACACTGAAGCTTTCTTT. This gives the protein CASGGAGANTEAFF.

This clonotype appeared many times. V usage is TRBV30 and J usage is TRBJ2-1; D unclear. This CDR3 contains 13 residues. Trimming pared 0 bases from V and 9 bases from J, leaving 12 bases between. The germline V gene encodes CDR1 GTSNPN and CDR2 SVGIG (reference sequence). CDR3 residues: CAWSVLSETEQFF. CDR3 sequence (DNA): TGTGCCTGGAGTGTACTCTCGGAGACTGAGCAGTTCTTC.